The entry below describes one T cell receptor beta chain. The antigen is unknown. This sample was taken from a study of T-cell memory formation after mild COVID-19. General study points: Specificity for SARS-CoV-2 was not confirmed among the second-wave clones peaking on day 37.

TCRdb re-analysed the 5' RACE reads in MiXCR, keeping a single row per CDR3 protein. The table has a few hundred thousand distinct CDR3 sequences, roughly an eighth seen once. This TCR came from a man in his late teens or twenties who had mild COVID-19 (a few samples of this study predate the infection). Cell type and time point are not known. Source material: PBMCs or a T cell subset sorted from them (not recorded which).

CDR3 in DNA: TGCAGTGCTAGGACCGACAGGGGATGGGGCCAGCCCCAGCATTTT. Its translation is CSARTDRGWGQPQHF. This chain joins TRBV20-1 and TRBJ1-5; 8 bases are a match to TRBD1. Germline assignment: CDR1 DFQATT and CDR2 SNEGSKA (reference sequence). Germline trimming cut 3 bases from V and 7 bases from J; bases unmatched to any gene: 11. This CDR3 comprises 15 residues.